Below, 7 T cell receptor beta chains from the same sample are listed, as sequenced in a study of blood T cell repertoires in COVID-19. Clones were sequenced by immunoSEQ multiplex PCR, and TCRdb holds only the in-frame ones, with some missing. The sample lists 190,000 or so clones, 90% to 95% occurring once. What was sequenced was peripheral blood. The origin of the receptors is a man aged 30-40 years with COVID-19, enrolled during active disease.

This clone was counted between two and nine times. The rearrangement uses TRBV5-6 and TRBJ2-7; 8 bases map to TRBD2. The germline CDR1 and CDR2 sequences are SGHDT and YYEEEE. The CDR3 runs 15 residues. V shed 0 bases and J 0 bases; nucleotides not matched to a gene: 2. Here the CDR3 reads CASSLAGLASYEQYF. Here the CDR3 DNA reads TGTGCCAGCAGCTTGGCAGGACTAGCCTCCTACGAGCAGTACTTC.

The chain carries TRBV19 and TRBJ1-6; 7 bases line up with TRBD1. The CDR3 has 14 residues. The V gene end was trimmed by 4 bases and the J gene end by 8 bases; junction bases not matched to a gene: 5. Germline V lookup: CDR1 LNHDA, CDR2 SQIVND (reference sequence). The CDR3 here is CASSSGTAHSPLHF. The CDR3 nucleotides read TGTGCCAGTAGTAGCGGGACAGCACATTCACCCCTCCACTTT.

This sequence joins TRBV6-5 and TRBJ1-1, with D possibly TRBD1 on 5 matching bases. CDR1 MNHEY and CDR2 SVGAGI come from the germline V gene. This CDR3 region has 14 residues. V was cut by 3 bases and J by 5 bases, with 13 bases left in between. The CDR3 loop is CASSYGGAWTEAFF. The CDR3 DNA reads as TGTGCCAGCAGTTATGGAGGGGCTTGGACTGAAGCTTTCTTT.

In this sample, this clone turned up once. The chain links TRBV5-5 to TRBJ2-3; D might be TRBD1 (6 bases). CDR1 and CDR2 (germline): SGHKS, YYEKEE (reference sequence). V lost 2 bases and J lost 6, with 22 bases in between. CDR3 length: 17 amino acids. In DNA form, the CDR3 reads TGTGCCAGCAGCTTAGGGCAGGGGATGATTGAGCGGGATACGCAGTATTTT. Protein sequence: CASSLGQGMIERDTQYF.

The J gene is TRBJ1-3, the V gene TRBV6-6; D uncertain. The germline V gene encodes CDR1 MNHNY and CDR2 SVGAGI (reference sequence). Trimming stripped 7 bases from V and 4 bases from J, with 8 bases between. The CDR3 totals 12 residues. CDR3 in DNA: TGTGCCAGCACCCAGGTGGGAAACACCATATATTTT. It is translated as CASTQVGNTIYF.

This clone was observed a single time. The sample carries other DNA sequences with the same CDR3. The chain uses TRBV3-1 (or the pseudogene TRBV3-2) and TRBJ1-1; D gene uncertain. Germline assignment: CDR1 LGHDT and CDR2 YNNKEL (reference sequence). Trimming shortened V by 0 bases and J by 4 bases, and 6 bases separated the two germline ends. The length of the CDR3 is 13 residues. The CDR3 sequence is CASSQDRSTEAFF. DNA of the CDR3: TGTGCCAGCAGCCAAGATCGGAGCACTGAAGCTTTCTTT.

This chain joins TRBV4-1 and TRBJ2-4; D is perhaps TRBD2 (7 bases). Germline CDR1 reads MGHRA; CDR2 reads YSYEKL. Trimming pared 0 bases from V and 1 base from J, leaving 10 bases between. The CDR3 is made up of 16 amino acids. This CDR3 reads CASSQDRGGAKNIQYF. The CDR3 DNA is TGCGCCAGCAGCCAAGATAGGGGGGGGGCCAAAAACATTCAGTACTTC.